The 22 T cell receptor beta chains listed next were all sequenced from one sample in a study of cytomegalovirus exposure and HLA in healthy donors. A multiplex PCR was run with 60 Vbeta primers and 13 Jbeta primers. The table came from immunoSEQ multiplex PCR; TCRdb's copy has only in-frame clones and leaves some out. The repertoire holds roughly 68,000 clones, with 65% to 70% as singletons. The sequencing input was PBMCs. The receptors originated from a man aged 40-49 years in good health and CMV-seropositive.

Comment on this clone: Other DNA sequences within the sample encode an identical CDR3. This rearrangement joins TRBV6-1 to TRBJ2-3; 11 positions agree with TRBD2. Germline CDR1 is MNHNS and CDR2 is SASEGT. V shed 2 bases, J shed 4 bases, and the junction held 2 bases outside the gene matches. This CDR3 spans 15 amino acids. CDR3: CASSELAGGPDTQYF. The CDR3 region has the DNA TGTGCCAGCAGTGAACTAGCGGGGGGTCCAGATACGCAGTATTTT.

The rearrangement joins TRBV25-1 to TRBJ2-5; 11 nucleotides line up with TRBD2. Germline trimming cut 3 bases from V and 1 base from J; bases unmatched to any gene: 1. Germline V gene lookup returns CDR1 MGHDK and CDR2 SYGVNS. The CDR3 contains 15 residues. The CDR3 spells CASSEGTSGQETQYF. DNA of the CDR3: TGTGCCAGCAGTGAGGGGACTAGCGGCCAAGAGACCCAGTACTTC.

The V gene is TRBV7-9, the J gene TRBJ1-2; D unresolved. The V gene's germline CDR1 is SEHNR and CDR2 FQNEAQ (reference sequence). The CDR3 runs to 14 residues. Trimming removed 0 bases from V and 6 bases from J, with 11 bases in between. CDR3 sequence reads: CASSLASGFDGYTF. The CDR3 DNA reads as TGTGCCAGCAGCTTAGCGTCGGGGTTTGATGGCTACACCTTC.

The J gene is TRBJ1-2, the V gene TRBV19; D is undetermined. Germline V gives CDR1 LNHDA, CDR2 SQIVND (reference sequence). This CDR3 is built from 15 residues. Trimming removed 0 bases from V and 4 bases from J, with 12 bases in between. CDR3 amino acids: CASSIDLSAFYGYTF. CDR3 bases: TGTGCCAGTAGTATAGATCTGAGCGCCTTCTATGGCTACACCTTC. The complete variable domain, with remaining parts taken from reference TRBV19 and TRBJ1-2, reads DGGITQSPKYLFRKEGQNVTLSCEQNLNHDAMYWYRQDPGQGLRLIYYSQIVNDFQKGDIAEGYSVSREKKESFPLTVTSAQKNPTAFYLCASSIDLSAFYGYTFGSGTRLTVV.

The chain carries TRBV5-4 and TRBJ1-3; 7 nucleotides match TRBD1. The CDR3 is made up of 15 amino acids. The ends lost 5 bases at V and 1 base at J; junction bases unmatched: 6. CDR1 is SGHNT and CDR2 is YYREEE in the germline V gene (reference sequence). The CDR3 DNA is TGTGCCAGCAGTTCGGGACAGCCTTCTGGAAACACCATATATTTT. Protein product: CASSSGQPSGNTIYF.

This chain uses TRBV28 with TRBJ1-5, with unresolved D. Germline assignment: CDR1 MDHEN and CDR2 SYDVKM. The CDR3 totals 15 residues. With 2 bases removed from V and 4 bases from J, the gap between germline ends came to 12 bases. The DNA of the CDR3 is TGTGCCAGCAGTTTAGGTCCCATTCTAAATCAGCCCCAGCATTTT. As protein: CASSLGPILNQPQHF.

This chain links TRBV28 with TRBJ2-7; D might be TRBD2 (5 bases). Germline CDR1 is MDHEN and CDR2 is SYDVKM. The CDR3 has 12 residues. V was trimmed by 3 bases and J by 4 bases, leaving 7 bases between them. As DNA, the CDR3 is TGTGCCAGCAGTTTGGAGGAGTACGAGCAGTACTTC. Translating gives CASSLEEYEQYF.

The CDR3: CASSPRGTNTGELFF. DNA for the CDR3: TGTGCCAGCAGCCCTCGGGGAACTAACACCGGGGAGCTGTTTTTT. This chain joins TRBV7-9 and TRBJ2-2, with a weak D call TRBD2 (5 bases). Trimming took 5 bases from V and 2 from J, leaving 12 bases between them. This CDR3 has 15 residues. Germline V gene data show CDR1 as SEHNR and CDR2 as FQNEAQ (reference sequence). The full variable domain, with the rest looked up from reference TRBV7-9 and TRBJ2-2, is DTGVSQNPRHKITKRGQNVTFRCDPISEHNRLYWYRQTLGQGPEFLTYFQNEAQLEKSRLLSDRFSAERPKGSFSTLEIQRTEQGDSAMYLCASSPRGTNTGELFFGEGSRLTVL.

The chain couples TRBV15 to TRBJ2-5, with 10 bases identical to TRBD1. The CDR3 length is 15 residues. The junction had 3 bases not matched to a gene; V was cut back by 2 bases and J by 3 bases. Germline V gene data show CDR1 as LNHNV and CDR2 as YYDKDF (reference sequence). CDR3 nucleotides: TGTGCCACCAGCAGATTGACAGGGGGCGAAGAGACCCAGTACTTC. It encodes CATSRLTGGEETQYF.

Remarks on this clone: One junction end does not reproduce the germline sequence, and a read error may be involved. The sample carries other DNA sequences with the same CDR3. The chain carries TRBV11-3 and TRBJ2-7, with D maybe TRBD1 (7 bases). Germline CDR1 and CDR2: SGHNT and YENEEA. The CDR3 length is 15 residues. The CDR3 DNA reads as TGCGCCAGCAGTCAGAGGGGCAGGGGGGCCTACGAGCAGTACTTC. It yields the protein CASSQRGRGAYEQYF.

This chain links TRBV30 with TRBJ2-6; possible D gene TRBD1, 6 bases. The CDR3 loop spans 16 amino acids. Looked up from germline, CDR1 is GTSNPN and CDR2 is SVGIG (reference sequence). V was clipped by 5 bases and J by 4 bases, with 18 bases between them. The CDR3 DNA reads TGTGCCTGGGAATTAAAGGGGGTGAGGGGGGCCAACGTCCTGACTTTC. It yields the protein CAWELKGVRGANVLTF.

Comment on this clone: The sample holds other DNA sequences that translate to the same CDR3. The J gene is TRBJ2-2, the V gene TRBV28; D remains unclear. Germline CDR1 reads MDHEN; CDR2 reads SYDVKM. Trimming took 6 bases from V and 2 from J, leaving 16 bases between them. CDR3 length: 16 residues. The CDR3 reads CASRKAPGFNTGELFF. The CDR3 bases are TGTGCCAGCAGAAAGGCGCCGGGTTTTAACACCGGGGAGCTGTTTTTT.

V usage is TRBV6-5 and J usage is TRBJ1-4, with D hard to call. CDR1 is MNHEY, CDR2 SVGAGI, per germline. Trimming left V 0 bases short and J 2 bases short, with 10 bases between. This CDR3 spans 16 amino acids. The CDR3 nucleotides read TGTGCCAGCAGTTACTCCGGGATAATCACTAATGAAAAACTGTTTTTT. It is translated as CASSYSGIITNEKLFF.

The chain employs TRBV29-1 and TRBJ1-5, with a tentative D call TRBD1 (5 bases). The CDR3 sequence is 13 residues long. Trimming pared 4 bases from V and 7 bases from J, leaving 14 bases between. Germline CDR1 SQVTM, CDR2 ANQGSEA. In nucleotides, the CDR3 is TGCAGCGTTGGGGGGGGGATCGGACAGCCCCAGCATTTT. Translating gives CSVGGGIGQPQHF.

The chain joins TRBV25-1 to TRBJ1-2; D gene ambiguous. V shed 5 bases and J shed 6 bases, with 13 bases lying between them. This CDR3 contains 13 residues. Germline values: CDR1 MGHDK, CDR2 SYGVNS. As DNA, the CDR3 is TGTGCCAGCAGTTCCGCGGTGCAAGATGGCTACACCTTC. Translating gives CASSSAVQDGYTF.

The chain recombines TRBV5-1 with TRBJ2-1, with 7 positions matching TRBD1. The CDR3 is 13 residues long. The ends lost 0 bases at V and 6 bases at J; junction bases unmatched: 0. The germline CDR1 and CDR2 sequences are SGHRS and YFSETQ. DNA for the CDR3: TGCGCCAGCAGCTTGGACAGGGGCAATGAGCAGTTCTTC. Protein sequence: CASSLDRGNEQFF.

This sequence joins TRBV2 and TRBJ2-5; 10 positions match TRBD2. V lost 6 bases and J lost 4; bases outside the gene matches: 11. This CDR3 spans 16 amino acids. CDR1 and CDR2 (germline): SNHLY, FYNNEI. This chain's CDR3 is CASRPGRSGGAETQYF. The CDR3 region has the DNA TGTGCCAGCAGACCCGGGAGAAGCGGGGGGGCAGAGACCCAGTACTTC. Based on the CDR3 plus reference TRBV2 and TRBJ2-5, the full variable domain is EPEVTQTPSHQVTQMGQEVILRCVPISNHLYFYWYRQILGQKVEFLVSFYNNEISEKSEIFDDQFSVERPDGSNFTLKIRSTKLEDSAMYFCASRPGRSGGAETQYFGPGTRLLVL.

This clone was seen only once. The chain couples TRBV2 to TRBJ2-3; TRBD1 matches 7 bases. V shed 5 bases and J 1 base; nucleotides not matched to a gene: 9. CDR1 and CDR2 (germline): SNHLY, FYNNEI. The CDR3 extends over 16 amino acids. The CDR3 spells CASSFTGAGGTDTQYF. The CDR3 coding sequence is TGTGCCAGCAGTTTTACAGGGGCCGGAGGCACAGATACGCAGTATTTT.

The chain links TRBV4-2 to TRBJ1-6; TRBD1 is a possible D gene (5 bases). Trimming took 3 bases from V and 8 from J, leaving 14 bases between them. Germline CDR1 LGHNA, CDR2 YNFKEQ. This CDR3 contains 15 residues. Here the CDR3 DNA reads TGTGCCAGCAGCCACGATCGGGGGAGAGATTCACCCCTCCACTTT. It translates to CASSHDRGRDSPLHF.

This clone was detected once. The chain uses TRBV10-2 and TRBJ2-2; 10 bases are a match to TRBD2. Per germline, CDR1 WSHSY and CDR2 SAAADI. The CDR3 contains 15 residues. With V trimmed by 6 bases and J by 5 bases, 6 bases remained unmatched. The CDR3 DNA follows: TGCGCCAGCAGGCGAAGCGGGGGGGGTACCGGGGAGCTGTTTTTT. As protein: CASRRSGGGTGELFF.

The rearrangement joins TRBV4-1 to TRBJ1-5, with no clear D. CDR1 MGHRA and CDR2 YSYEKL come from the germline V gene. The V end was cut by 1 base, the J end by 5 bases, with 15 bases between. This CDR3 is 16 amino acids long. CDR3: CASSQGFGRLDQPQHF. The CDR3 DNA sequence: TGCGCCAGCAGCCAAGGTTTTGGCAGGCTCGATCAGCCCCAGCATTTT.

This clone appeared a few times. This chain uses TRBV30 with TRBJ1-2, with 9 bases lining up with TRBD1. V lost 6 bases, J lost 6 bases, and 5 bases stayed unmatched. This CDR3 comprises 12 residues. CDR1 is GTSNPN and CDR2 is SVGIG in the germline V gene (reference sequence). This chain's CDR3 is CACPQGADGYTF. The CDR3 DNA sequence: TGTGCCTGCCCACAGGGGGCAGATGGCTACACCTTC.